These 27 T cell receptor beta chains were sequenced from one sample in a study of cytomegalovirus exposure and HLA in healthy donors. PCR amplification relied on 60 Vbeta primers (plus 13 Jbeta primers). Data came from immunoSEQ multiplex PCR; TCRdb stores just in-frame clones and leaves some out. Of about 160,000 clones listed, around 80% are singletons. The sequencing input was PBMCs. All receptors derive from a man aged 35 to 55 in good health and CMV-seronegative.

The genes are TRBV4-1 and TRBJ2-2; 11 positions agree with TRBD2. The V gene's germline CDR1 is MGHRA and CDR2 YSYEKL. Germline trimming cut 9 bases from V and 0 bases from J; bases unmatched to any gene: 6. The CDR3 covers 16 residues. CDR3 loop: CASTASGGPNTGELFF. Here the CDR3 DNA reads TGCGCCAGTACGGCTAGCGGGGGGCCGAACACCGGGGAGCTGTTTTTT.

The chain uses TRBV7-2 and TRBJ1-2; 12 bases match TRBD1. V lost 3 bases and J lost 7; bases outside the gene matches: 6. Germline-derived CDR1 and CDR2 are SGHTA and FQGNSA. The CDR3 extends over 15 amino acids. The CDR3 region is CASSLTGTGGFGYTF. CDR3 DNA: TGTGCCAGCAGCTTGACCGGGACAGGGGGCTTTGGCTACACCTTC.

CDR3 nucleotides: TGTGCCAGCAGTTCCATCTCTCTCCCAGGGCCCCATCAGCCCCAGCATTTT. Amino acid sequence: CASSSISLPGPHQPQHF. This chain links TRBV28 with TRBJ1-5; D is possibly TRBD1 (5 bases). The V end lost 4 bases, the J end lost 5 bases, and 21 bases lay between the germline ends. CDR1 is MDHEN and CDR2 is SYDVKM in the germline V gene. The CDR3 is made up of 17 amino acids. The variable domain in full, with the rest retrieved from reference TRBV28 and TRBJ1-5, is DVKVTQSSRYLVKRTGEKVFLECVQDMDHENMFWYRQDPGLGLRLIYFSYDVKMKEKGDIPEGYSVSREKKERFSLILESASTNQTSMYLCASSSISLPGPHQPQHFGDGTRLSIL.

This chain joins TRBV28 and TRBJ1-5; 7 positions agree with TRBD1. The CDR3 is 14 residues long. The V gene's germline CDR1 is MDHEN and CDR2 SYDVKM. The V segment lost 6 bases and the J segment 1 base; nucleotides outside the gene matches: 3. In DNA, the CDR3 is TGTGCCAGCAGGGTACAGGGGAGCAATCAGCCCCAGCATTTT. Translated, it gives CASRVQGSNQPQHF.

The chain combines TRBV10-3 with TRBJ2-3; possibly TRBD2 for D (7 bases). Trimming stripped 6 bases from V and 5 bases from J, with 12 bases between. CDR3 length: 13 residues. Germline CDR1 is ENHRY and CDR2 is SYGVKD. CDR3 sequence (DNA): TGTGCCATCAGAGGGGGGGCCGTAGATACGCAGTATTTT. Translation gives CAIRGGAVDTQYF.

The chain links TRBV4-2 to TRBJ1-1; maybe TRBD1 (5 bases). The V and J ends lost 1 base and 0 bases respectively, with 15 bases between them. Germline V CDR1 and CDR2: LGHNA, YNFKEQ. This CDR3 comprises 17 residues. CDR3 residues: CASSQGSLWGVNTEAFF. As DNA, the CDR3 is TGTGCCAGCAGCCAAGGATCTTTATGGGGGGTGAACACTGAAGCTTTCTTT.

The chain is built from TRBV6-5 and TRBJ1-1; D not certain. The CDR3 loop spans 13 amino acids. CDR1 is MNHEY, CDR2 SVGAGI, per germline. Deletions cut 0 bases from V and 4 bases from J, with 6 bases between. This CDR3 reads CASSYSIGTEAFF. The CDR3 region has the DNA TGTGCCAGCAGTTACTCGATCGGCACTGAAGCTTTCTTT.

The chain is built from TRBV6-4 and TRBJ2-3; TRBD2 is a possible D gene (6 bases). Germline CDR1 and CDR2: MRHNA and SNTAGT. The CDR3 is 14 residues long. Trimming stripped 3 bases from V and 1 base from J, with 8 bases between. CDR3 sequence reads: CASSDLAGTDTQYF. CDR3 sequence (DNA): TGTGCCAGCAGTGATTTAGCGGGCACAGATACGCAGTATTTT.

The V and J genes are TRBV2 and TRBJ2-5, with D perhaps TRBD1 (5 bases). V was trimmed by 6 bases and J by 4 bases, leaving 12 bases between them. There are 13 residues in the CDR3. The germline V gene encodes CDR1 SNHLY and CDR2 FYNNEI. CDR3 sequence reads: CASRPTAPETQYF. The DNA for the CDR3 is TGTGCCAGCAGACCGACAGCGCCAGAGACCCAGTACTTC.

This clone came up a few times. The J gene is TRBJ1-1, the V gene TRBV27; no reliable D call. The V gene lost 5 bases and the J gene lost 5 bases, with 12 bases spanning the gap. CDR1 is MNHEY and CDR2 is SMNVEV in the germline V gene (reference sequence). There are 13 residues in the CDR3. The CDR3 DNA is TGTGCCAGCAGTCACCTCAAGGAGACTGAAGCTTTCTTT. Its translation: CASSHLKETEAFF.

This clone has a single count. The chain has TRBV19 and TRBJ1-5; D not certain. V was trimmed by 1 base and J by 5 bases, leaving 6 bases between them. From germline, CDR1 is LNHDA and CDR2 SQIVND (reference sequence). This CDR3 region has 13 residues. The CDR3 spells CASSIVGDQPQHF. In DNA form, the CDR3 reads TGTGCCAGTAGTATAGTCGGGGATCAGCCCCAGCATTTT.

This rearrangement joins TRBV15 to TRBJ1-1; the D is unclear. Trimming stripped 5 bases from V and 2 bases from J, with 6 bases between. This CDR3 spans 12 amino acids. Germline V gives CDR1 LNHNV, CDR2 YYDKDF (reference sequence). CDR3 in amino acids: CATSYLNTEAFF. As DNA, the CDR3 is TGTGCCACCAGCTATTTAAACACTGAAGCTTTCTTT.

In its sample, this clone was seen once. V and J are TRBV5-1 and TRBJ1-1; D call uncertain. CDR3 length: 12 amino acids. Germline V gives CDR1 SGHRS, CDR2 YFSETQ. Between the trimmed V and J ends, which lost 9 bases and 0 bases, there was a span of 9 bases. The CDR3 DNA reads TGCGCCACTACCGGTTTGAACACTGAAGCTTTCTTT. Amino acid sequence: CATTGLNTEAFF.

This clone was found a few times. The rearrangement uses TRBV15 and TRBJ2-7; TRBD1 agrees at 8 bases. The CDR3 extends over 14 amino acids. Germline values: CDR1 LNHNV, CDR2 YYDKDF (reference sequence). V lost 1 base to trimming and J lost 5 bases; unmatched junction nucleotides: 4. The CDR3 reads CATSRGQGSNEQYF. The CDR3 DNA reads TGTGCCACCAGCAGAGGACAGGGGAGCAACGAGCAGTACTTC.

A single count supports this clone. The rearrangement links TRBV4-2 to TRBJ1-6, with 7 bases matching TRBD1. Germline V gives CDR1 LGHNA, CDR2 YNFKEQ. The V and J ends lost 4 bases and 4 bases, in that order; junction bases with no gene match: 4. This CDR3 has 15 amino acids. In nucleotides, the CDR3 is TGTGCCAGCAGCCCGGACAGGAAATATAATTCACCCCTCCACTTT. Its translation: CASSPDRKYNSPLHF.

The gene calls are TRBV5-1 and TRBJ2-5, with TRBD2 matching 11 bases. CDR3 length equals 14 residues. CDR1 is SGHRS, CDR2 YFSETQ, per germline. V shed 5 bases, J shed 3 bases, and the junction held 3 bases outside the gene matches. The CDR3 DNA reads TGCGCCAGCAGTCCTAGCGGGGGGAAAGAGACCCAGTACTTC. It yields the protein CASSPSGGKETQYF.

This clone was seen a few times. J is TRBJ1-1 and V is TRBV6-6, with 8 bases that match TRBD1. CDR1 and CDR2 (germline): MNHNY, SVGAGI (reference sequence). This CDR3 has 13 amino acids. Trimming removed 7 bases from V and 2 bases from J; junction bases left unmatched: 3. The CDR3 sequence is CASTGQGNTEAFF. In DNA form, the CDR3 reads TGTGCCAGCACCGGACAGGGTAACACTGAAGCTTTCTTT.

This chain joins TRBV27 and TRBJ1-5; TRBD1 matches 9 bases. Germline V gene data show CDR1 as MNHEY and CDR2 as SMNVEV (reference sequence). Germline trimming cut 5 bases from V and 7 bases from J; bases unmatched to any gene: 9. The CDR3 is 15 residues long. The CDR3 DNA sequence: TGTGCCAGCAGTACCGGGACAGGGAGGTCCCAGCCCCAGCATTTT. It encodes CASSTGTGRSQPQHF.

The table lists this clone with a few counts. This chain links TRBV7-2 with TRBJ1-1, with 7 bases fitting TRBD1. Unmatched junction bases numbered 6, after V lost 7 bases and J lost 4 bases. The CDR3 loop spans 13 amino acids. The germline V gene encodes CDR1 SGHTA and CDR2 FQGNSA. The CDR3 here is CASTLSGGTEAFF. DNA for the CDR3: TGTGCCAGCACCCTCTCAGGGGGCACTGAAGCTTTCTTT.

The J gene is TRBJ2-5, the V gene TRBV10-1; 8 nucleotides agree with TRBD2. Losses at the gene ends were 0 bases for V and 1 base for J; bases not matched to a gene: 4. This CDR3 is built from 16 residues. Per germline, CDR1 WNHNN and CDR2 SYGVQD (reference sequence). The CDR3 here is CASSESARGVQETQYF. CDR3 DNA sequence: TGCGCCAGCAGTGAGTCGGCGCGGGGGGTCCAAGAGACCCAGTACTTC.

The J gene is TRBJ2-3, the V gene TRBV29-1; the D gene is possibly TRBD2 (6 bases). Germline lookup yields CDR1 SQVTM and CDR2 ANQGSEA. Trimming shortened V by 6 bases and J by 3 bases, and 13 bases separated the two germline ends. The CDR3 runs to 13 residues. The DNA for the CDR3 is TGCAGCGTGGCGGGTGGGGGGACAGATACGCAGTATTTT. The encoded protein is CSVAGGGTDTQYF.

The V call is TRBV11-2, the J call TRBJ2-5, with 9 bases lining up with TRBD2. The better agreement between TRBJ2-7 and the DNA end casts doubt on the J call. The CDR3 is made up of 14 amino acids. Germline V gene sequence: CDR1 SGHAT, CDR2 FQNNGV. CDR3 bases: TGTGCCAGCAGCTTCCGGCTAGCGGGGTACGAGCAGTACTTC. Translating it yields CASSFRLAGYEQYF.

J is TRBJ2-5 and V is TRBV14; the match to TRBD1 covers 7 bases. This CDR3 region has 13 residues. CDR1 is SGHDN and CDR2 is FVKESK in the germline V gene. V lost 4 bases, J lost 5 bases, and 4 bases stayed unmatched. The CDR3 sequence: CASSRDRVETQYF. CDR3 in DNA: TGTGCCAGCAGCCGAGACAGGGTCGAGACCCAGTACTTC. Full variable domain (rest looked up from reference TRBV14 and TRBJ2-5): EAGVTQFPSHSVIEKGQTVTLRCDPISGHDNLYWYRRVMGKEIKFLLHFVKESKQDESGMPNNRFLAERTGGTYSTLKVQPAELEDSGVYFCASSRDRVETQYFGPGTRLLVL.

The rearrangement joins TRBV5-4 to TRBJ2-1, with 8 bases that match TRBD2. CDR1 is SGHNT, CDR2 YYREEE, per germline (reference sequence). The length of the CDR3 is 16 residues. The trim removed 2 bases at V and 6 bases at J, leaving 10 bases unmatched. The CDR3 coding sequence is TGTGCCAGCAGCTTAGCTCCCGGGGGGGCTAGCAATGAGCAGTTCTTC. This codes for CASSLAPGGASNEQFF.

V is TRBV19 and J is TRBJ1-5, with D possibly matching TRBD1 (6 bases). V was shortened by 6 bases and J by 0 bases, with 12 bases between the two germline ends. Germline V gene lookup returns CDR1 LNHDA and CDR2 SQIVND (reference sequence). This CDR3 is built from 15 residues. CDR3 nucleotide sequence: TGTGCCAGTAGCAGGACAGATTATAGCAATCAGCCCCAGCATTTT. Its translation: CASSRTDYSNQPQHF.

The chain joins TRBV5-1 to TRBJ2-7, with 9 bases identical to TRBD1. Germline CDR1 SGHRS, CDR2 YFSETQ. This CDR3 is 16 amino acids long. With V trimmed by 0 bases and J by 3 bases, 7 bases remained unmatched. The CDR3 bases are TGCGCCAGCAGCTTGGCTGACAGGGGGATCCACTACGAGCAGTACTTC. It yields the protein CASSLADRGIHYEQYF.

V gene TRBV25-1 combines with J gene TRBJ1-2; perhaps TRBD1 as D (6 bases). Trimming cost V 6 bases and J 7 bases, with 15 bases left between them. The germline gives CDR1 MGHDK, CDR2 SYGVNS. This CDR3 has 13 amino acids. CDR3 sequence (DNA): TGTGCCAGCAGAAGAACAGGGTTTGTTGGCTACACCTTC. This encodes CASRRTGFVGYTF.